The 11 T cell receptor beta chains in this list originate from one sample, sequenced in a study of blood T cells in healthy people across ages. The second PCR ran about 6 to 11 cycles with a sample-barcoded 5' primer and J-beta primers. Via MiXCR, TCRdb re-called the 5' RACE reads, giving one row per CDR3 protein. The sample lists around 1.5 million distinct CDR3 sequences; approximately 40% were seen once. The sequenced sample was blood. The receptors derive from a woman aged 18-35 years in good health.

The V call is TRBV5-1, the J call TRBJ2-2; D perhaps matches TRBD1 (5 bases). With 4 bases removed from V and 2 bases from J, the gap between germline ends came to 18 bases. This CDR3 spans 17 amino acids. The V gene's germline CDR1 is SGHRS and CDR2 YFSETQ. CDR3 DNA sequence: TGCGCCAGCAGCCTTCGGCAGGGAAGCCTAAACACCGGGGAGCTGTTTTTT. Its protein is CASSLRQGSLNTGELFF.

The sample holds a few counts of this clonotype. This chain connects TRBV20-1 to TRBJ2-7, with 11 positions matching TRBD2. The length of the CDR3 is 14 residues. CDR1 is DFQATT, CDR2 SNEGSKA, per germline (reference sequence). The junction had 9 bases not matched to a gene; V was cut back by 6 bases and J by 5 bases. CDR3 sequence (DNA): TGCAGTGCCCACCCCCCGACTAGCGGGAACGAGCAGTACTTC. This gives the protein CSAHPPTSGNEQYF.

This clonotype was observed a handful of times. The chain couples TRBV9 to TRBJ2-1; D might be TRBD1 or TRBD2, each matching 5 bases. Germline values: CDR1 SGDLS, CDR2 YYNGEE. There are 16 residues in the CDR3. The V and J ends lost 4 bases and 4 bases respectively, with 18 bases between them. The CDR3 DNA follows: TGTGCCAGCAGCCCCGTTTTGGGACCTCAATACAATGAGCAGTTCTTC. Translation: CASSPVLGPQYNEQFF.

This clonotype has at least ten counts. The chain carries TRBV6-6 and TRBJ1-5, with 9 bases matching TRBD1. The CDR3 loop spans 15 amino acids. From germline, CDR1 is MNHNY and CDR2 SVGAGI (reference sequence). The V gene end was trimmed by 6 bases and the J gene end by 7 bases; junction bases not matched to a gene: 10. CDR3 in amino acids: CASRETQGARQPQHF. The CDR3 coding sequence is TGTGCCAGCAGGGAAACACAGGGGGCGAGACAGCCCCAGCATTTT.

In its sample, this clonotype was seen a few times. The chain employs TRBV15 and TRBJ2-3; no reliable D call. The CDR3 has 13 residues. Trimming left V 8 bases short and J 3 bases short, with 12 bases between. Germline CDR1 LNHNV, CDR2 YYDKDF (reference sequence). CDR3 DNA sequence: TGTGCCACCCCGTTCCTTGCAACAGATACGCAGTATTTT. Translating gives CATPFLATDTQYF.

The chain joins TRBV9 to TRBJ1-5, with D possibly TRBD1 on 5 matching bases. This CDR3 contains 15 residues. Trimming stripped 4 bases from V and 2 bases from J, with 13 bases between. Germline V lookup: CDR1 SGDLS, CDR2 YYNGEE. DNA of the CDR3: TGTGCCAGCAGCCCCGGACAACCTGGCAATCAGCCCCAGCATTTT. Protein sequence: CASSPGQPGNQPQHF.

The V call is TRBV5-1, the J call TRBJ1-5; the match to TRBD1 covers 8 bases. This CDR3 comprises 15 residues. Germline V CDR1 and CDR2: SGHRS, YFSETQ. Trimming at V came to 1 base and at J to 5 bases, leaving 5 bases not matched to a gene. CDR3 protein: CASSLQGAHDQPQHF. The CDR3 nucleotides read TGCGCCAGCAGCTTGCAGGGGGCGCATGATCAGCCCCAGCATTTT. Looking up the rest from reference TRBV5-1 and TRBJ1-5 gives the full variable domain: KAGVTQTPRYLIKTRGQQVTLSCSPISGHRSVSWYQQTPGQGLQFLFEYFSETQRNKGNFPGRFSGRQFSNSRSEMNVSTLELGDSALYLCASSLQGAHDQPQHFGDGTRLSIL.

The rearrangement uses TRBV29-1 and TRBJ2-2; the D gene could be TRBD1 or TRBD2 (7 bases each). Trimming left V 7 bases short and J 7 bases short, with 13 bases between. Germline CDR1 and CDR2: SQVTM and ANQGSEA. The CDR3 length is 12 residues. CDR3 nucleotides: TGCAGCGCGCAGGGGGGGGACGGGGAGCTGTTTTTT. This gives the protein CSAQGGDGELFF.

This clonotype was found a few times. The rearrangement uses TRBV10-3 and TRBJ1-5; D not certain. The V end lost 4 bases, the J end lost 5 bases, and 21 bases lay between the germline ends. This CDR3 spans 17 amino acids. In germline, CDR1 is ENHRY, CDR2 SYGVKD. The DNA for the CDR3 is TGTGCCATCAGTGCCCTTGATCGTCGTATTCGCGATCAGCCCCAGCATTTT. It yields the protein CAISALDRRIRDQPQHF.

A single count supports this clonotype. This chain joins TRBV25-1 and TRBJ2-2; tentative D call: TRBD1 (6 bases). V lost 6 bases, J lost 3 bases, and 11 bases lay in between. CDR1 and CDR2 from the germline V gene are MGHDK and SYGVNS. The CDR3 is made up of 14 amino acids. CDR3 nucleotides: TGTGCCAGCAGCGCAGGGGTGGACACCGGGGAGCTGTTTTTT. This gives the protein CASSAGVDTGELFF.

The V gene is TRBV4-2, the J gene TRBJ1-1; maybe TRBD1 (5 bases). CDR3 length: 17 residues. Between the trimmed V and J ends, which lost 2 bases and 2 bases, there was a span of 18 bases. Germline CDR1 reads LGHNA; CDR2 reads YNFKEQ. The chain's CDR3 is CASSQLGSGQGNTEAFF. CDR3 bases: TGTGCCAGCAGCCAATTGGGGTCCGGGCAGGGAAACACTGAAGCTTTCTTT.